One sample yielded the 25 T cell receptor beta chains listed below, sequenced in a study of OX40 agonist ivuxolimab in advanced cancers. The data were produced by immunoSEQ multiplex PCR, yet TCRdb's version contains in-frame clones alone and is incomplete. The table has 150,000 to 180,000 clones, approximately 94% seen once. The material was CD4+ or CD8+ T cells sorted from blood, obtained in a trial of the OX40 agonist ivuxolimab. The source of these receptors is an adult with an advanced solid tumor such as melanoma, head and neck, liver or kidney cancer.

The rearrangement uses TRBV6-5 and TRBJ1-1; TRBD1 might be the D (6 bases). Per germline, CDR1 MNHEY and CDR2 SVGAGI. This CDR3 region has 15 residues. V dropped 5 bases and J dropped 7 bases, with 20 bases sitting between them. The DNA of the CDR3 is TGTGCCAGCAGTCCCCGGACTCGGGGGGCGAGTGAAGCTTTCTTT. This codes for CASSPRTRGASEAFF.

V gene TRBV6-6 combines with J gene TRBJ1-3; TRBD1 matches at 7 bases. The V and J ends lost 0 bases and 8 bases, in that order; junction bases with no gene match: 7. CDR1 and CDR2 (germline): MNHNY, SVGAGI (reference sequence). There are 15 residues in the CDR3. The CDR3 coding sequence is TGTGCCAGCAGTTACTCGCCAGGGGGAGGAGACACCATATATTTT. This encodes CASSYSPGGGDTIYF.

This clone was detected only once. This sequence joins TRBV6-5 and TRBJ1-2; D is ambiguous. Per germline, CDR1 MNHEY and CDR2 SVGAGI. The CDR3 length is 12 residues. Trimming pared 3 bases from V and 7 bases from J, leaving 9 bases between. CDR3 loop: CASSYYVSGYTF. DNA of the CDR3: TGTGCCAGCAGTTATTATGTCAGTGGCTACACCTTC.

The CDR3 protein is CASKLFETGGHEQYF. For the CDR3, the DNA is TGTGCCAGCAAGCTGTTCGAGACAGGGGGCCACGAGCAGTACTTC. The J gene is TRBJ2-7, the V gene TRBV6-6; 10 bases match TRBD1. The CDR3 is 15 amino acids. Germline values: CDR1 MNHNY, CDR2 SVGAGI (reference sequence). V was clipped by 7 bases and J by 5 bases; unmatched bases: 11.

This chain links TRBV5-1 with TRBJ1-6; 9 bases fit TRBD1. Per germline, CDR1 SGHRS and CDR2 YFSETQ. The CDR3 consists of 15 residues. The trim removed 4 bases at V and 4 bases at J, leaving 3 bases unmatched. The CDR3 loop is CASSPGQGYNSPLHF. Here the CDR3 DNA reads TGCGCCAGCAGCCCGGGACAGGGTTATAATTCACCCCTCCACTTT.

This clone was picked up one time. This rearrangement joins TRBV7-2 to TRBJ2-1, with 12 positions matching TRBD2. CDR3 length equals 16 residues. The J segment lost 5 bases and the V segment lost 3 bases, leaving 5 bases of the junction unmatched. CDR1 SGHTA and CDR2 FQGNSA come from the germline V gene. The CDR3 sequence: CASSFTSGGRNNEQFF. CDR3 DNA: TGTGCCAGCAGCTTTACTAGCGGGGGGAGGAACAATGAGCAGTTCTTC. The complete variable domain, with remaining parts taken from reference TRBV7-2 and TRBJ2-1, reads GAGVSQSPSNKVTEKGKDVELRCDPISGHTALYWYRQSLGQGLEFLIYFQGNSAPDKSGLPSDRFSAERTGGSVSTLTIQRTQQEDSAVYLCASSFTSGGRNNEQFFGPGTRLTVL.

Concerning this clone itself: The sample holds other DNA sequences that translate to the same CDR3. V gene TRBV5-1 combines with J gene TRBJ2-2, with 9 positions matching TRBD2. The germline CDR1 and CDR2 sequences are SGHRS and YFSETQ. V gave up 2 bases and J gave up 4 bases; unmatched junction bases: 6. The CDR3 length is 16 residues. CDR3 nucleotides: TGCGCCAGCAGCTTTTTAGCGGGAGTGGGCACCGGGGAGCTGTTTTTT. Residues: CASSFLAGVGTGELFF.

The V call is TRBV29-1, the J call TRBJ2-7; 8 nucleotides line up with TRBD1. Germline CDR1 reads SQVTM; CDR2 reads ANQGSEA. With V trimmed by 4 bases and J by 6 bases, 5 bases remained unmatched. This CDR3 spans 12 amino acids. In nucleotides, the CDR3 is TGCAGCGTTGCCAGGGGGCCCCGCGAGCAGTACTTC. It encodes CSVARGPREQYF.

In this sample, this clone turned up once. The CDR3 reads CASSQVVTNRGELFF. The CDR3, as DNA: TGCGCCAGCAGCCAAGTAGTGACTAACCGAGGGGAGCTGTTTTTT. The V and J genes are TRBV4-3 and TRBJ2-2; tentative D call: TRBD2 (5 bases). The CDR3 runs 15 residues. CDR1 LGHNA and CDR2 YSLEER come from the germline V gene. Trimming took 1 base from V and 8 from J, leaving 14 bases between them.

The chain is built from TRBV7-3 and TRBJ1-2, with 7 bases lining up with TRBD1. Trimming cost V 1 base and J 2 bases; bases outside gene matches: 7. Germline V lookup: CDR1 SGHTA, CDR2 FQGTGA. The CDR3 has 16 residues. CDR3 protein: CASSLNPTGLNYGYTF. CDR3 nucleotides: TGTGCCAGCAGCTTAAACCCGACAGGGCTCAACTATGGCTACACCTTC.

The chain recombines TRBV19 with TRBJ1-1; D uncertain. Germline CDR1 is LNHDA and CDR2 is SQIVND (reference sequence). V was clipped by 1 base and J by 0 bases, with 9 bases between them. The CDR3 sequence is 15 residues long. The CDR3 region is CASSIANPMNTEAFF. CDR3 bases: TGTGCCAGTAGTATAGCCAACCCCATGAACACTGAAGCTTTCTTT.

This chain joins TRBV5-1 and TRBJ1-6, with D unclear. Germline V gene data show CDR1 as SGHRS and CDR2 as YFSETQ. This CDR3 comprises 13 residues. Trimming took 1 base from V and 7 from J, leaving 6 bases between them. The CDR3 loop is CASSLTENSPLHF. The CDR3 region has the DNA TGCGCCAGCAGCTTGACAGAAAATTCACCCCTCCACTTT.

This clone was detected a few times. The chain joins TRBV6-1 to TRBJ1-3, with unresolved D. In germline, CDR1 is MNHNS, CDR2 SASEGT. This CDR3 spans 11 amino acids. The V end was cut by 1 base, the J end by 8 bases, with 3 bases between. CDR3: CASSEGYTIYF. The CDR3 nucleotides read TGTGCCAGCAGTGAAGGATACACCATATATTTT.

This clone was detected once. The chain joins TRBV7-9 to TRBJ2-7; possibly TRBD1 for D (5 bases). Germline V gives CDR1 SEHNR, CDR2 FQNEAQ (reference sequence). V was shortened by 2 bases and J by 5 bases, with 13 bases between the two germline ends. This CDR3 comprises 14 residues. In DNA, the CDR3 is TGTGCCAGCAGCTTAAGAGACAGCCTCAACGAGCAGTACTTC. Encoded protein: CASSLRDSLNEQYF.

The V call is TRBV19, the J call TRBJ1-1, with 7 bases that match TRBD1. The CDR3 has 13 residues. CDR1 and CDR2 (germline): LNHDA, SQIVND (reference sequence). V was clipped by 5 bases and J by 4 bases; unmatched bases: 4. CDR3: CASSSGTVTEAFF. In DNA form, the CDR3 reads TGTGCCAGTAGTTCCGGGACAGTCACTGAAGCTTTCTTT.

The rearrangement joins TRBV27 to TRBJ1-4; TRBD1 matches at 8 bases. The V gene end was trimmed by 4 bases and the J gene end by 7 bases; junction bases not matched to a gene: 8. The CDR3 runs to 15 residues. Germline CDR1 reads MNHEY; CDR2 reads SMNVEV (reference sequence). The CDR3 nucleotides are TGTGCCAGCAGTTCCCTCGGACAGGGAAGTGAAAAACTGTTTTTT. Amino acids: CASSSLGQGSEKLFF. The whole variable domain, filled in from reference TRBV27 and TRBJ1-4, reads EAQVTQNPRYLITVTGKKLTVTCSQNMNHEYMSWYRQDPGLGLRQIYYSMNVEVTDKGDVPEGYKVSRKEKRNFPLILESPSPNQTSLYFCASSSLGQGSEKLFFGSGTQLSVL.

The table lists this clone with a count of one. The chain links TRBV27 to TRBJ2-7, with a possible D match to TRBD1 (6 bases). Deletions cut 5 bases from V and 6 bases from J, with 17 bases between. Germline loops: CDR1 MNHEY, CDR2 SMNVEV (reference sequence). The CDR3 covers 14 residues. The CDR3 DNA sequence: TGTGCCAGCAGTCAGATTGCCCAGGGGCGCGAGCAGTACTTC. Its protein is CASSQIAQGREQYF.

The rearrangement joins TRBV4-2 to TRBJ1-1, with D perhaps TRBD1 (5 bases). The CDR3 has 15 amino acids. CDR1 is LGHNA and CDR2 is YNFKEQ in the germline V gene. V was trimmed by 3 bases and J by 1 base, leaving 12 bases between them. The CDR3 coding sequence is TGTGCCAGCAGCCACCCCGGCGGGGGGAACACTGAAGCTTTCTTT. Amino acids: CASSHPGGGNTEAFF.

This rearrangement joins TRBV28 to TRBJ1-2; D uncertain. Between the trimmed V and J ends, which lost 2 bases and 5 bases, there was a span of 6 bases. CDR3 length: 12 amino acids. Per germline, CDR1 MDHEN and CDR2 SYDVKM. The DNA of the CDR3 is TGTGCCAGCAGTTTAGCGGAATATGGCTACACCTTC. This translates into CASSLAEYGYTF.

This clone showed up just once. The V gene is TRBV29-1, the J gene TRBJ2-3, with D possibly being TRBD1 (5 bases). From germline, CDR1 is SQVTM and CDR2 ANQGSEA. The CDR3 consists of 14 residues. Deletions cut 6 bases from V and 4 bases from J, with 17 bases between. The CDR3 DNA is TGCAGCGTGGCCGTGGCAGGGTGGGCAGATACGCAGTATTTT. This sequence encodes CSVAVAGWADTQYF.

The J gene is TRBJ2-4, the V gene TRBV7-9; weak D call: TRBD1 (6 bases). V was cut by 7 bases and J by 8 bases, with 18 bases left in between. Germline CDR1 SEHNR, CDR2 FQNEAQ (reference sequence). The CDR3 consists of 14 residues. The CDR3 protein is CASNPWTAEDIQYF. CDR3 in DNA: TGTGCCAGCAACCCTTGGACAGCGGAGGACATTCAGTACTTC.

The chain joins TRBV5-1 to TRBJ1-1; D is perhaps TRBD1 (6 bases). This CDR3 is 13 amino acids long. Looked up from germline, CDR1 is SGHRS and CDR2 is YFSETQ. V was shortened by 4 bases and J by 2 bases, with 9 bases between the two germline ends. The CDR3 region has the DNA TGCGCCAGCAGCCAGGGACAAAACACTGAAGCTTTCTTT. Amino acid sequence: CASSQGQNTEAFF.

The J gene is TRBJ2-1, the V gene TRBV6-5, with TRBD2 matching over 10 bases. Per the germline V gene, CDR1 is MNHEY and CDR2 is SVGAGI. The V gene end was trimmed by 7 bases and the J gene end by 9 bases; junction bases not matched to a gene: 12. The CDR3 is 15 residues long. CDR3 sequence (DNA): TGTGCCAGCAACAGCGGGGGGGCCGATTTCAGTGAGCAGTTCTTC. Translation gives CASNSGGADFSEQFF.

On this clone itself: The same CDR3 is also encoded by other DNA sequences in this sample. The chain recombines TRBV7-9 with TRBJ1-1; D unclear. This CDR3 spans 11 amino acids. Looked up from germline, CDR1 is SEHNR and CDR2 is FQNEAQ (reference sequence). V was trimmed by 7 bases and J by 5 bases, leaving 8 bases between them. CDR3 coding DNA: TGTGCCAGCACCCGGGGTACTGAAGCTTTCTTT. This gives the protein CASTRGTEAFF.

The chain is built from TRBV18 and TRBJ1-1, with D perhaps TRBD1 (5 bases). This CDR3 is built from 17 residues. The germline CDR1 and CDR2 sequences are KGHSH and LQKENI. Trimming took off 6 bases at V and 2 bases at J, with 22 bases between the two ends. The CDR3 DNA reads TGTGCCAGCTCCGTAAACACCGGTGGGGGAGTTAACACTGAAGCTTTCTTT. Translating it yields CASSVNTGGGVNTEAFF. Based on the CDR3 plus reference TRBV18 and TRBJ1-1, the full variable domain is NAGVMQNPRHLVRRRGQEARLRCSPMKGHSHVYWYRQLPEEGLKFMVYLQKENIIDESGMPKERFSAEFPKEGPSILRIQQVVRGDSAAYFCASSVNTGGGVNTEAFFGQGTRLTVV.